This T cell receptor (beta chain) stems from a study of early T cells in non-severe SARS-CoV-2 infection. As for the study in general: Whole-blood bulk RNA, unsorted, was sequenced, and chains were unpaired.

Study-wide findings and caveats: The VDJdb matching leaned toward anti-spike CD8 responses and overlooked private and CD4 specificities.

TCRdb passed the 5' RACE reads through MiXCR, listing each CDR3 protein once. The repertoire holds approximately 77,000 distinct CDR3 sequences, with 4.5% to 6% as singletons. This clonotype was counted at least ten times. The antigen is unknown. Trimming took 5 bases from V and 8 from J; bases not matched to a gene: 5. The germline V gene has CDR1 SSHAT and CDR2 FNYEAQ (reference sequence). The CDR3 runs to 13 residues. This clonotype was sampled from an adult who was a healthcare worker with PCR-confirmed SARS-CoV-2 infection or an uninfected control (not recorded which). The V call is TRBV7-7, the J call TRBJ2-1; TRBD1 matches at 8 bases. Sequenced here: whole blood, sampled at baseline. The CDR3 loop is CASSPDREDEQFF. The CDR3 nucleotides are TGTGCCAGCAGCCCGGACAGGGAGGATGAGCAGTTCTTC.